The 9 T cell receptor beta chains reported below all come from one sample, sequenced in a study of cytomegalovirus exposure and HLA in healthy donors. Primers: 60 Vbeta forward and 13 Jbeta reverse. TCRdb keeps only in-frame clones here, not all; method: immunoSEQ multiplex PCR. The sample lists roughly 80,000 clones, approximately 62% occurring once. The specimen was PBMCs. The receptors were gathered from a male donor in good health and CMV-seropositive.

The CDR3 spells CASSRGEQYF. CDR3 bases: TGTGCCAGCTCTCGGGGCGAGCAGTACTTC. The V call is TRBV28, the J call TRBJ2-7; the D gene is possibly TRBD2 (5 bases). In germline, CDR1 is MDHEN, CDR2 SYDVKM. Trimming stripped 8 bases from V and 6 bases from J, with 8 bases between. CDR3 size: 10 residues.

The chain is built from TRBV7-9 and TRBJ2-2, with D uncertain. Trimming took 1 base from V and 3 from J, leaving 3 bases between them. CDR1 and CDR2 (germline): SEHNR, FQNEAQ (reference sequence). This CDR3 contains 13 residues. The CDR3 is CASSLDYTGELFF. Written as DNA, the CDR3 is TGTGCCAGCAGCTTAGACTACACCGGGGAGCTGTTTTTT.

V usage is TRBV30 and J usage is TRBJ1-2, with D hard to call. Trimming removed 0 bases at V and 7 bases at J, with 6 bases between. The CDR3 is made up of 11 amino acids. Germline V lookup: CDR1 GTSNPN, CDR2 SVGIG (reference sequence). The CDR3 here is CAWSVRGGYTF. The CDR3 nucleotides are TGTGCCTGGAGTGTACGGGGTGGCTACACCTTC.

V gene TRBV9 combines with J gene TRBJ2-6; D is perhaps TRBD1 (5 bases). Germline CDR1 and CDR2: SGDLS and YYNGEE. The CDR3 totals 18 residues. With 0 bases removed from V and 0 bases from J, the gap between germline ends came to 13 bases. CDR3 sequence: CASSVAIGQGSGANVLTF. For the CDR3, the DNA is TGTGCCAGCAGCGTAGCCATAGGGCAGGGCTCTGGGGCCAACGTCCTGACTTTC.

CDR3 nucleotide sequence: TGTGCCAGCAGCCAACTAGCGGGGACCCCCCGTGAGCAGTACTTC. Protein: CASSQLAGTPREQYF. This chain links TRBV7-2 with TRBJ2-7, with TRBD2 identical over 10 bases. Germline V gene lookup returns CDR1 SGHTA and CDR2 FQGNSA. V lost 5 bases to trimming and J lost 7 bases; unmatched junction nucleotides: 11. This CDR3 has 15 residues.

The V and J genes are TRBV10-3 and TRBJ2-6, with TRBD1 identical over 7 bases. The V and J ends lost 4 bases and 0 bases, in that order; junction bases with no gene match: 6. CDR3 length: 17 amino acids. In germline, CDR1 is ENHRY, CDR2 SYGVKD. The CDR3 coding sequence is TGTGCCATCAGTGCCGACAGGGTGAGCTCTGGGGCCAACGTCCTGACTTTC. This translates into CAISADRVSSGANVLTF.

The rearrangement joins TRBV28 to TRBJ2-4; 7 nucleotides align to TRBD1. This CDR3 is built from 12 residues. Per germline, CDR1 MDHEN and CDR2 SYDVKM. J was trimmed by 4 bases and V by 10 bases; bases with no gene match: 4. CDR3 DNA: TGTGCCACCAAGGGACAGAAAAACATTCAGTACTTC. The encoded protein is CATKGQKNIQYF.

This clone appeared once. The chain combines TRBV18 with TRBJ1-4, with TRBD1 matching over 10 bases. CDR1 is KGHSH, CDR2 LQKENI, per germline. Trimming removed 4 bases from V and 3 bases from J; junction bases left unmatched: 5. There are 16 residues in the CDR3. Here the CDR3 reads CASSQGQGVSNEKLFF. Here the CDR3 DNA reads TGTGCCAGCTCACAAGGACAGGGGGTTTCTAATGAAAAACTGTTTTTT. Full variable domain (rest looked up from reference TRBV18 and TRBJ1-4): NAGVMQNPRHLVRRRGQEARLRCSPMKGHSHVYWYRQLPEEGLKFMVYLQKENIIDESGMPKERFSAEFPKEGPSILRIQQVVRGDSAAYFCASSQGQGVSNEKLFFGSGTQLSVL.

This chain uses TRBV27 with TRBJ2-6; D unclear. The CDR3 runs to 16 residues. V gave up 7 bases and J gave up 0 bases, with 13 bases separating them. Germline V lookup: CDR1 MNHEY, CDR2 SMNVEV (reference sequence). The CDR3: CASMRSSSSGANVLTF. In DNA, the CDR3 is TGTGCCAGCATGAGGAGTTCTAGCTCTGGGGCCAACGTCCTGACTTTC. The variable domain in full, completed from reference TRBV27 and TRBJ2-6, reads EAQVTQNPRYLITVTGKKLTVTCSQNMNHEYMSWYRQDPGLGLRQIYYSMNVEVTDKGDVPEGYKVSRKEKRNFPLILESPSPNQTSLYFCASMRSSSSGANVLTFGAGSRLTVL.